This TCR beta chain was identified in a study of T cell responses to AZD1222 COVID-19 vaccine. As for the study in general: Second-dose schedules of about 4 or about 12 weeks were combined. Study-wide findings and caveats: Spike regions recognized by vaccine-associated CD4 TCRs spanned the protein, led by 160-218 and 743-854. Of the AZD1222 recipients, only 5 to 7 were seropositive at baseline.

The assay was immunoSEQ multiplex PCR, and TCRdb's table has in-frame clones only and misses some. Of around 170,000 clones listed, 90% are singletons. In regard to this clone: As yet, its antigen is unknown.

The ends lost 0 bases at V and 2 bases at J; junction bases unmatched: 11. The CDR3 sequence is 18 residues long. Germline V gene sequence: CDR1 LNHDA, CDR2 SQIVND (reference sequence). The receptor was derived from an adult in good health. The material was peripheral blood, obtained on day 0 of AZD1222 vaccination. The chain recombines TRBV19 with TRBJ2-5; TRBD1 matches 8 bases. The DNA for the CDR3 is TGTGCCAGTAGTATAGAGGCCCCCGGGACAGGTTTTCAAGAGACCCAGTACTTC. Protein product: CASSIEAPGTGFQETQYF.